Below are 5 T cell receptor beta chains sequenced from a single sample in a study of T cell changes during pregnancy in multiple sclerosis. Some clones are missing from TCRdb's copy, which holds only in-frame ones; the method was immunoSEQ multiplex PCR. The sample consists of under 25,000 clones, 86% of them appearing once. Sequences were derived from CD8+ T cells from peripheral blood mononuclear cells, sampled in the first trimester of pregnancy. The receptors derive from a female donor in good health, enrolled as a control in a pregnancy study.

The chain couples TRBV5-6 to TRBJ2-1; D possibly corresponds to TRBD1 (5 bases). Germline V CDR1 and CDR2: SGHDT, YYEEEE. Between the trimmed V and J ends, which lost 0 bases and 3 bases, there was a span of 10 bases. The CDR3 spans 15 residues. The CDR3 loop is CASSLGGGFYNEQFF. The DNA for the CDR3 is TGTGCCAGCAGCTTGGGGGGCGGTTTCTACAATGAGCAGTTCTTC.

The genes are TRBV19 and TRBJ1-6; 7 bases agree with TRBD1. V lost 9 bases to trimming and J lost 4 bases; unmatched junction nucleotides: 3. The CDR3 has 13 residues. Germline loops: CDR1 LNHDA, CDR2 SQIVND (reference sequence). The CDR3 nucleotides are TGTGCCAGCGTGGGACAGTATAATTCACCCCTCCACTTT. Its protein is CASVGQYNSPLHF.

The chain is built from TRBV13 and TRBJ2-5; possible D gene TRBD2, 6 bases. Germline-derived CDR1 and CDR2 are PRHDT and FYEKMQ (reference sequence). V gave up 1 base and J gave up 10 bases, with 7 bases separating them. There are 11 residues in the CDR3. In DNA, the CDR3 is TGTGCCAGCAGCTTAGCGGGAGTCCAGTACTTC. It is translated as CASSLAGVQYF.

The genes are TRBV27 and TRBJ1-2; unclear D gene. The length of the CDR3 is 14 residues. Germline loops: CDR1 MNHEY, CDR2 SMNVEV (reference sequence). Trimming pared 7 bases from V and 6 bases from J, leaving 18 bases between. The CDR3 nucleotides read TGTGCCAGCAAGCAGGTCCCCGGGGTCCATGGCTACACCTTC. This codes for CASKQVPGVHGYTF.

The gene calls are TRBV14 and TRBJ2-1; tentatively, D is TRBD2 (6 bases). The V end was cut by 5 bases, the J end by 8 bases, with 10 bases between. CDR3 length: 12 residues. Germline V gene sequence: CDR1 SGHDN, CDR2 FVKESK. This CDR3 reads CASSYGEDEQFF. In DNA, the CDR3 is TGTGCCAGCAGCTACGGGGAGGATGAGCAGTTCTTC.